Below are 29 T cell receptor beta chains sequenced from a single sample in a study of blood T cell repertoires in COVID-19. Generated by immunoSEQ multiplex PCR, the TCRdb table keeps only in-frame clones and is missing some. This sample yields fewer than 20,000 clones, of which 91% are seen a single time; 6.5% to 7.5% belongs to the top ten. Sequenced material: peripheral blood. All receptors come from a human donor in a cohort sampled during active COVID-19.

The chain recombines TRBV7-2 with TRBJ1-5; D is unclear. Between the trimmed V and J ends, which lost 1 base and 5 bases, there was a span of 6 bases. This CDR3 is built from 13 residues. Germline CDR1 reads SGHTA; CDR2 reads FQGNSA. The DNA for the CDR3 is TGTGCCAGCAGCTTAGGGTCAGATCAGCCCCAGCATTTT. Translating gives CASSLGSDQPQHF. The complete variable domain, with remaining parts taken from reference TRBV7-2 and TRBJ1-5, reads GAGVSQSPSNKVTEKGKDVELRCDPISGHTALYWYRQSLGQGLEFLIYFQGNSAPDKSGLPSDRFSAERTGGSVSTLTIQRTQQEDSAVYLCASSLGSDQPQHFGDGTRLSIL.

The rearrangement links TRBV12-5 to TRBJ2-2; D unclear. The V gene lost 0 bases and the J gene lost 3 bases, with 5 bases spanning the gap. CDR1 and CDR2 (germline): LGHNT, FRNRAP. This CDR3 is built from 14 residues. The CDR3 DNA is TGTGCTAGTGGTTTGGTACCGGACACCGGGGAGCTGTTTTTT. Translation gives CASGLVPDTGELFF.

This clone is a singleton in its sample. The CDR3 spells CASSLWTGSNTGELFF. The DNA for the CDR3 is TGTGCCAGCAGCTTATGGACAGGGTCGAACACCGGGGAGCTGTTTTTT. This chain uses TRBV7-2 with TRBJ2-2, with 8 bases identical to TRBD1. The germline gives CDR1 SGHTA, CDR2 FQGNSA. The CDR3 has 16 amino acids. With V trimmed by 2 bases and J by 0 bases, 2 bases remained unmatched. Complete variable domain (other parts from reference TRBV7-2 and TRBJ2-2): GAGVSQSPSNKVTEKGKDVELRCDPISGHTALYWYRQSLGQGLEFLIYFQGNSAPDKSGLPSDRFSAERTGGSVSTLTIQRTQQEDSAVYLCASSLWTGSNTGELFFGEGSRLTVL.

This clone turned up a few times. This chain joins TRBV9 and TRBJ2-4; 9 bases are shared with TRBD2. The CDR3 loop spans 20 amino acids. Trimming at V came to 0 bases and at J to 0 bases, leaving 13 bases not matched to a gene. Germline CDR1 is SGDLS and CDR2 is YYNGEE. The CDR3 is CASSVDPLAGRQLAKNIQYF. The CDR3 bases are TGTGCCAGCAGCGTAGACCCTCTAGCGGGACGCCAACTAGCCAAAAACATTCAGTACTTC.

This chain links TRBV6-4 with TRBJ2-1; D unclear. Per the germline V gene, CDR1 is MRHNA and CDR2 is SNTAGT. Trimming took 6 bases from V and 3 from J, leaving 15 bases between them. The CDR3 runs to 15 residues. CDR3 nucleotides: TGTGCCAGCAGCCCATCGGCACAGTTCTACAATGAGCAGTTCTTC. Translating gives CASSPSAQFYNEQFF.

The V and J genes are TRBV19 and TRBJ2-2, with 9 nucleotides matching TRBD2. Germline-derived CDR1 and CDR2 are LNHDA and SQIVND (reference sequence). This CDR3 has 17 amino acids. Trimming cost V 4 bases and J 4 bases; bases outside gene matches: 10. In nucleotides, the CDR3 is TGTGCCAGTAGTACTGATCTAGCGGGATCGGTCACCGGGGAGCTGTTTTTT. Translation: CASSTDLAGSVTGELFF.

This clone was detected once. The V and J genes are TRBV5-8 and TRBJ1-5; D not resolved. This CDR3 comprises 16 residues. The ends were cut back, 4 bases at V and 3 bases at J, with 17 bases in the middle. Germline V gene data show CDR1 as SGHTS and CDR2 as YDEGEE. The CDR3 sequence is CASSRGRVLVNQPQHF. The CDR3 nucleotides are TGTGCCAGCAGCCGGGGAAGGGTCTTGGTCAATCAGCCCCAGCATTTT.

The chain joins TRBV23-1 to TRBJ2-1; TRBD1 matches 12 bases. TRBV23-1 is placed among ORFs of uncertain function. This CDR3 is built from 21 residues. Unmatched junction bases numbered 20, after V lost 0 bases and J lost 8 bases. CDR3: CASSQSNGGTGGAGVVDEQFF. CDR3 DNA sequence: TGCGCCAGCAGTCAATCGAATGGCGGGACAGGGGGCGCGGGTGTGGTGGATGAGCAGTTCTTC.

The CDR3 loop is CASSSRTSYEQYF. CDR3 DNA: TGTGCCAGCAGCTCTCGGACTAGCTACGAGCAGTACTTC. This chain uses TRBV7-2 with TRBJ2-7; TRBD2 aligns across 7 bases. The CDR3 has 13 amino acids. J was trimmed by 3 bases and V by 4 bases; bases with no gene match: 3. Germline CDR1 is SGHTA and CDR2 is FQGNSA.

The CDR3 DNA reads as TGTGCCAGCTCACCACCGCTAGCGGGGACCTATGAGCAGTTCTTC. Its protein product is CASSPPLAGTYEQFF. The V and J genes are TRBV18 and TRBJ2-1; 9 bases agree with TRBD2. CDR3 length: 15 amino acids. V lost 0 bases, J lost 8 bases, and 5 bases stayed unmatched. Germline CDR1 KGHSH, CDR2 LQKENI.

The rearrangement uses TRBV5-1 and TRBJ1-3; TRBD1 aligns across 11 bases. Germline V CDR1 and CDR2: SGHRS, YFSETQ. The V and J ends lost 4 bases and 2 bases, in that order; junction bases with no gene match: 2. The CDR3 covers 15 residues. The CDR3 sequence: CASSQGQGAGNTIYF. CDR3 bases: TGCGCCAGCAGCCAGGGACAGGGGGCTGGAAACACCATATATTTT.

This chain connects TRBV3-1 (or the pseudogene TRBV3-2) to TRBJ2-7; D possibly corresponds to TRBD1 (5 bases). V lost 4 bases and J 2 bases, leaving 15 bases between the germline ends. This CDR3 is built from 15 residues. Germline V lookup: CDR1 LGHDT, CDR2 YNNKEL (reference sequence). The DNA for the CDR3 is TGTGCCAGCAGCCCACGGACAAGGAACACCTACGAGCAGTACTTC. It specifies CASSPRTRNTYEQYF.

This clone occurred once. The chain couples TRBV18 to TRBJ2-1; D is perhaps TRBD1 (5 bases). The V end lost 1 base, the J end lost 9 bases, and 7 bases lay between the germline ends. The CDR3 sequence is 12 residues long. Germline V gene data show CDR1 as KGHSH and CDR2 as LQKENI. The CDR3 region is CASSPLGAEQFF. In DNA form, the CDR3 reads TGTGCCAGCTCACCACTAGGGGCTGAGCAGTTCTTC.

The gene calls are TRBV2 and TRBJ1-1; D might be TRBD1 (6 bases). The ends were cut back, 6 bases at V and 4 bases at J, with 18 bases in the middle. Germline V lookup: CDR1 SNHLY, CDR2 FYNNEI. There are 15 residues in the CDR3. The CDR3 sequence: CASSKRGREGTEAFF. The CDR3 coding sequence is TGTGCCAGCAGCAAAAGGGGGAGGGAAGGCACTGAAGCTTTCTTT.

The rearrangement links TRBV5-1 to TRBJ2-1; TRBD2 agrees at 9 bases. This CDR3 spans 15 amino acids. The J segment lost 3 bases and the V segment lost 7 bases, leaving 8 bases of the junction unmatched. CDR1 and CDR2 (germline): SGHRS, YFSETQ. Here the CDR3 DNA reads TGCGCCAGCCGGTTCGAGCGGGGGGACTACAATGAGCAGTTCTTC. Protein: CASRFERGDYNEQFF.

J is TRBJ2-7 and V is TRBV19; maybe TRBD2 (7 bases). The CDR3 is made up of 13 amino acids. V was clipped by 2 bases and J by 5 bases, with 10 bases between them. The germline CDR1 and CDR2 sequences are LNHDA and SQIVND (reference sequence). The CDR3 coding sequence is TGTGCCAGTAGTATAATCGGGGGGCACGAGCAGTACTTC. Residues: CASSIIGGHEQYF. Full variable domain (outside the CDR3, taken from reference TRBV19 and TRBJ2-7): DGGITQSPKYLFRKEGQNVTLSCEQNLNHDAMYWYRQDPGQGLRLIYYSQIVNDFQKGDIAEGYSVSREKKESFPLTVTSAQKNPTAFYLCASSIIGGHEQYFGPGTRLTVT.

The chain couples TRBV14 to TRBJ2-7, with 8 positions matching TRBD2. Germline-derived CDR1 and CDR2 are SGHDN and FVKESK. J gave up 2 bases and V 4 bases, and 13 bases lay outside the gene matches. CDR3 length equals 17 residues. The CDR3 is CASSPDPGGGRPYEQYF. CDR3 bases: TGTGCCAGCAGCCCAGACCCGGGGGGCGGGAGGCCCTACGAGCAGTACTTC.

The chain couples TRBV19 to TRBJ1-5; the D gene is possibly TRBD1 (5 bases). There are 13 residues in the CDR3. V was trimmed by 8 bases and J by 6 bases, leaving 14 bases between them. Germline loops: CDR1 LNHDA, CDR2 SQIVND (reference sequence). CDR3: CASSAGGSQPQHF. The DNA of the CDR3 is TGTGCCAGTTCGGCCGGGGGGTCTCAGCCCCAGCATTTT.

The genes are TRBV27 and TRBJ1-2; 9 nucleotides match TRBD1. Germline CDR1 is MNHEY and CDR2 is SMNVEV (reference sequence). J lost 2 bases, V lost 5 bases, and 6 bases had no gene match. The CDR3 runs to 15 residues. The CDR3 DNA reads TGTGCCAGCAGTAGGGAGGGGACAGGGAACTATGGCTACACCTTC. This gives the protein CASSREGTGNYGYTF.

The rearrangement uses TRBV10-1 and TRBJ2-3; D possibly corresponds to TRBD1 (6 bases). CDR3 size: 14 residues. V shed 3 bases and J shed 2 bases, with 9 bases lying between them. Germline values: CDR1 WNHNN, CDR2 SYGVQD (reference sequence). The CDR3 nucleotides are TGCGCCAGCAGTGATGGACAGAACACAGATACGCAGTATTTT. This codes for CASSDGQNTDTQYF.

This chain links TRBV4-3 with TRBJ2-7; D uncertain. This CDR3 has 15 residues. Germline lookup yields CDR1 LGHNA and CDR2 YSLEER. The V and J ends lost 0 bases and 0 bases respectively, with 9 bases between them. CDR3 nucleotide sequence: TGCGCCAGCAGCCAAGACCGGGTGAGCTCCTACGAGCAGTACTTC. It is translated as CASSQDRVSSYEQYF.

The V gene is TRBV2, the J gene TRBJ1-2, with D possibly being TRBD1 (5 bases). Germline assignment: CDR1 SNHLY and CDR2 FYNNEI. The V and J ends lost 10 bases and 4 bases respectively, with 16 bases between them. CDR3 length: 13 amino acids. The CDR3 nucleotides are TGTGCCACGGGAGCCGACAGTCCCTATGGCTACACCTTC. Amino acids: CATGADSPYGYTF. The full variable domain, in which reference TRBV2 and TRBJ1-2 provide the parts outside the CDR3, is EPEVTQTPSHQVTQMGQEVILRCVPISNHLYFYWYRQILGQKVEFLVSFYNNEISEKSEIFDDQFSVERPDGSNFTLKIRSTKLEDSAMYFCATGADSPYGYTFGSGTRLTVV.

A few counts support this clone. The chain employs TRBV2 and TRBJ1-1; D is unclear. CDR1 is SNHLY and CDR2 is FYNNEI in the germline V gene. The CDR3 has 12 residues. The V gene lost 8 bases and the J gene lost 1 base, with 8 bases spanning the gap. This CDR3 reads CASGASNTEAFF. As DNA, the CDR3 is TGTGCCAGCGGAGCTTCGAACACTGAAGCTTTCTTT.

This clone occurred once. This chain connects TRBV5-5 to TRBJ2-7; TRBD1 agrees at 7 bases. The CDR3 runs to 15 residues. The V segment lost 4 bases and the J segment 2 bases; nucleotides outside the gene matches: 9. Germline V gene lookup returns CDR1 SGHKS and CDR2 YYEKEE (reference sequence). The CDR3 spells CASSETGQTPYEQYF. The CDR3 DNA is TGTGCCAGCAGCGAAACGGGACAGACTCCCTACGAGCAGTACTTC.

This chain uses TRBV29-1 with TRBJ2-3; 8 nucleotides agree with TRBD1. V lost 2 bases to trimming and J lost 4 bases; unmatched junction nucleotides: 2. Germline assignment: CDR1 SQVTM and CDR2 ANQGSEA. This CDR3 comprises 13 residues. The CDR3 reads CSVETGGPDTQYF. CDR3 sequence (DNA): TGCAGCGTTGAAACAGGGGGGCCAGATACGCAGTATTTT.

The chain joins TRBV19 to TRBJ2-3, with 11 bases fitting TRBD2. Looked up from germline, CDR1 is LNHDA and CDR2 is SQIVND (reference sequence). The CDR3 is made up of 16 amino acids. With 3 bases clipped from V and 6 bases from J, the junction kept 8 bases outside the gene matches. The CDR3 sequence: CASSIRTSGPTDTQYF. CDR3 nucleotide sequence: TGTGCCAGTAGTATTAGGACTAGCGGGCCAACGGATACGCAGTATTTT.

This chain links TRBV27 with TRBJ2-1; 10 nucleotides line up with TRBD1. The CDR3 is made up of 16 amino acids. Germline lookup yields CDR1 MNHEY and CDR2 SMNVEV (reference sequence). The ends lost 1 base at V and 4 bases at J; junction bases unmatched: 4. The CDR3 spells CASSLFGQGVYNEQFF. For the CDR3, the DNA is TGTGCCAGCAGTTTATTCGGACAGGGGGTATACAATGAGCAGTTCTTC.

The V call is TRBV18, the J call TRBJ2-7; tentative D call: TRBD2 (5 bases). The CDR3 runs to 15 residues. CDR1 is KGHSH, CDR2 LQKENI, per germline. Trimming cost V 2 bases and J 6 bases, with 17 bases left between them. DNA for the CDR3: TGTGCCAGCTCACCATACCGGGATGCCCTCGGCGAGCAGTACTTC. It is translated as CASSPYRDALGEQYF.

The sample holds one count of this clone. The chain carries TRBV5-4 and TRBJ2-2; TRBD2 matches at 8 bases. V was pared by 4 bases and J by 3 bases, with 8 bases of the junction left unmatched. Germline V gene sequence: CDR1 SGHNT, CDR2 YYREEE (reference sequence). The CDR3 is 16 residues long. The CDR3 bases are TGTGCCAGCAGCGCCTCCGGGAGGGTCGACACCGGGGAGCTGTTTTTT. This translates into CASSASGRVDTGELFF.